This TCR beta chain stems from a study of T cell responses to AZD1222 COVID-19 vaccine. Whole-study results and caveats: The donors showed a predominance of white British ancestry and of females, with possible underestimation of clonal diversity.

To note about this clone: Its antigen is not known.

Repertoires were generated with immunoSEQ multiplex PCR, while TCRdb's copy carries only in-frame clones and drops some. The table has approximately 140,000 clones, roughly 90% seen once; the top ten hold just over 3%. The CDR3 extends over 17 amino acids. Trimming removed 3 bases from V and 0 bases from J; junction bases left unmatched: 10. Germline loops: CDR1 MDHEN, CDR2 SYDVKM. The receptor comes from an adult in good health. The chain recombines TRBV28 with TRBJ1-2, with 7 bases identical to TRBD1. The sequencing here drew on peripheral blood, taken on day 0 of AZD1222 vaccination. CDR3 region: CASSFRTGRSPNYGYTF. The CDR3 DNA follows: TGTGCCAGCAGTTTTCGGACAGGCCGTTCTCCTAACTATGGCTACACCTTC.